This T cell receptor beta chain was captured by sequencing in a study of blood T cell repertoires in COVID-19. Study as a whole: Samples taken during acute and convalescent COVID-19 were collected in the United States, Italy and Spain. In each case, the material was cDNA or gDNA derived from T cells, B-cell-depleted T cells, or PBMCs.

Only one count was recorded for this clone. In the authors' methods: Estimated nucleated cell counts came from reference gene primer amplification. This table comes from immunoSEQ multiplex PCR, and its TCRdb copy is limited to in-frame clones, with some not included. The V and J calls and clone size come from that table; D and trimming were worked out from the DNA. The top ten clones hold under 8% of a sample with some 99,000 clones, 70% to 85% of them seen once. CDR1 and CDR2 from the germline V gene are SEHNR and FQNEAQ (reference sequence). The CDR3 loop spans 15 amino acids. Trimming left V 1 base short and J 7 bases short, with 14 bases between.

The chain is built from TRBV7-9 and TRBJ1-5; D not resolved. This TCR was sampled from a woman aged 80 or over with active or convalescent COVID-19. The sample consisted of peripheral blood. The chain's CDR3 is CASSLGDGGSQPQHF. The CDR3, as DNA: TGTGCCAGCAGCTTAGGGGATGGAGGGTCCCAGCCCCAGCATTTT.